This passage covers 18 T cell receptor beta chains from one sample sequenced in a study of blood T cell repertoires in COVID-19. The repertoire was sequenced with immunoSEQ multiplex PCR; TCRdb's copy has only in-frame clones and lacks some. This sample yields 150,000 to 250,000 clones, of which approximately 80% are seen a single time; approximately 12% belongs to the top ten. What was sequenced was PBMCs or T cells enriched from blood (not recorded which). All receptors derive from a man aged 40-55 years who had recovered from COVID-19.

This clone was seen a handful of times. V usage is TRBV9 and J usage is TRBJ2-5; TRBD2 matches 8 bases. V trimming: 0 bases; J trimming: 2 bases; junction bases outside the gene matches: 18. The CDR3 contains 20 residues. Germline V gives CDR1 SGDLS, CDR2 YYNGEE. The CDR3 is CASSVGRLEFSSGLQETQYF. The CDR3 bases are TGTGCCAGCAGCGTAGGAAGGTTAGAGTTTTCTAGCGGGCTTCAAGAGACCCAGTACTTC.

The chain couples TRBV4-1 to TRBJ1-4, with D possibly matching TRBD1 (5 bases). This CDR3 region has 15 residues. V lost 1 base to trimming and J lost 7 bases, with 13 bases between them. Germline lookup yields CDR1 MGHRA and CDR2 YSYEKL. The chain's CDR3 is CASSQGAGQGEKLFF. CDR3 DNA: TGCGCCAGCAGCCAAGGGGCTGGGCAGGGTGAAAAACTGTTTTTT.

The chain links TRBV19 to TRBJ1-3, with D unclear. CDR1 LNHDA and CDR2 SQIVND come from the germline V gene (reference sequence). V was shortened by 8 bases and J by 0 bases, with 8 bases between the two germline ends. This CDR3 is built from 13 residues. The DNA of the CDR3 is TGTGCCAGTCGAGGGATCTCTGGAAACACCATATATTTT. This gives the protein CASRGISGNTIYF. The full variable domain, with the rest looked up from reference TRBV19 and TRBJ1-3, is DGGITQSPKYLFRKEGQNVTLSCEQNLNHDAMYWYRQDPGQGLRLIYYSQIVNDFQKGDIAEGYSVSREKKESFPLTVTSAQKNPTAFYLCASRGISGNTIYFGEGSWLTVV.

This chain joins TRBV7-3 and TRBJ2-2; 8 bases are shared with TRBD2. The CDR3 has 15 amino acids. Germline trimming cut 5 bases from V and 7 bases from J; bases unmatched to any gene: 9. Germline V gives CDR1 SGHTA, CDR2 FQGTGA. The CDR3 loop reads CASSVGLADSGELFF. The CDR3 nucleotides are TGTGCCAGCAGCGTAGGACTAGCTGATAGCGGGGAGCTGTTTTTT.

The chain employs TRBV6-5 and TRBJ2-1, with D possibly TRBD1 on 6 matching bases. The ends were cut back, 8 bases at V and 8 bases at J, with 13 bases in the middle. This CDR3 spans 12 amino acids. Germline CDR1 is MNHEY and CDR2 is SVGAGI. CDR3 DNA: TGTGCCAGCGGGGGCGTTATCGATGAGCAGTTCTTC. Translation: CASGGVIDEQFF.

The genes are TRBV21-1 and TRBJ2-1; TRBD2 reflects the table's D call only, with no check against the DNA. TRBV21-1 is a pseudogene segment. The CDR3 is 17 residues long. The CDR3 nucleotides read TGTGCCAGCAGGATTTTTAGCGGGAGGGTCCCGGGAACTGAGCAGTTCTTC. It encodes CASRIFSGRVPGTEQFF.

The CDR3 sequence: CVSGPASGSGSRELFF. The CDR3 DNA reads TGTGTCTCAGGCCCAGCTAGCGGGAGTGGATCCAGGGAGCTGTTTTTT. V and J are TRBV28 and TRBJ2-2, with TRBD2 matching 10 bases. The CDR3 totals 16 residues. Germline CDR1 reads MDHEN; CDR2 reads SYDVKM.

The V gene is TRBV2, the J gene TRBJ2-1; 8 positions match TRBD2. The CDR3 contains 14 residues. Germline CDR1 is SNHLY and CDR2 is FYNNEI. Unmatched junction bases numbered 5, after V lost 2 bases and J lost 8 bases. CDR3: CASSEKSGSDEQFF. The CDR3 DNA sequence: TGTGCCAGCAGTGAAAAAAGCGGGAGCGATGAGCAGTTCTTC. Full variable domain (missing parts from reference TRBV2 and TRBJ2-1): EPEVTQTPSHQVTQMGQEVILRCVPISNHLYFYWYRQILGQKVEFLVSFYNNEISEKSEIFDDQFSVERPDGSNFTLKIRSTKLEDSAMYFCASSEKSGSDEQFFGPGTRLTVL.

The chain joins TRBV19 to TRBJ1-1; TRBD1 matches at 8 bases. CDR3 length: 16 amino acids. J gave up 5 bases and V 5 bases, and 13 bases lay outside the gene matches. Germline V gives CDR1 LNHDA, CDR2 SQIVND (reference sequence). CDR3 DNA: TGTGCCAGTAGTCTAAGTTCCAGGGGGCTGGGGACTGAAGCTTTCTTT. Protein sequence: CASSLSSRGLGTEAFF. The full variable domain, in which reference TRBV19 and TRBJ1-1 provide the parts outside the CDR3, is DGGITQSPKYLFRKEGQNVTLSCEQNLNHDAMYWYRQDPGQGLRLIYYSQIVNDFQKGDIAEGYSVSREKKESFPLTVTSAQKNPTAFYLCASSLSSRGLGTEAFFGQGTRLTVV.

J is TRBJ2-3 and V is TRBV5-4, with a weak D call TRBD2 (5 bases). Germline V gives CDR1 SGHNT, CDR2 YYREEE (reference sequence). V was pared by 4 bases and J by 4 bases, with 13 bases between. CDR3 length: 14 amino acids. The CDR3 DNA reads TGTGCCAGCAGCCGCACTAGTAGAGCAGATACGCAGTATTTT. It codes for CASSRTSRADTQYF. Full variable domain (rest looked up from reference TRBV5-4 and TRBJ2-3): ETGVTQSPTHLIKTRGQQVTLRCSSQSGHNTVSWYQQALGQGPQFIFQYYREEENGRGNFPPRFSGLQFPNYSSELNVNALELDDSALYLCASSRTSRADTQYFGPGTRLTVL.

V usage is TRBV7-2 and J usage is TRBJ1-6; D is ambiguous. Trimming took 4 bases from V and 5 from J, leaving 9 bases between them. CDR1 and CDR2 from the germline V gene are SGHTA and FQGNSA. The CDR3 runs 14 residues. DNA for the CDR3: TGTGCCAGCAGCTCCGACACGGATAATTCACCCCTCCACTTT. Its translation: CASSSDTDNSPLHF.

The gene calls are TRBV18 and TRBJ2-1; 10 bases agree with TRBD2. Germline loops: CDR1 KGHSH, CDR2 LQKENI. The J segment lost 6 bases and the V segment lost 6 bases, leaving 11 bases of the junction unmatched. This CDR3 comprises 16 residues. The CDR3 sequence is CASSTMGSSGSNEQFF. In DNA form, the CDR3 reads TGTGCCAGCTCCACTATGGGGTCTAGCGGGAGCAATGAGCAGTTCTTC.

This chain joins TRBV6-2 or TRBV6-3 and TRBJ2-5; D unclear. Looked up from germline, CDR1 is MNHEY and CDR2 is SVGEGT. There are 11 residues in the CDR3. The V and J ends lost 2 bases and 8 bases respectively, with 6 bases between them. The CDR3 DNA follows: TGTGCCAGCAGTTACGGCCGTACCCAGTACTTC. Its translation is CASSYGRTQYF.

This chain uses TRBV2 with TRBJ2-1; 8 bases fit TRBD1. Germline V gene data show CDR1 as SNHLY and CDR2 as FYNNEI. This CDR3 has 13 amino acids. The V and J ends lost 5 bases and 8 bases, in that order; junction bases with no gene match: 5. The CDR3 here is CASSQDRGDEQFF. The CDR3 nucleotides are TGTGCCAGCAGTCAAGACAGGGGCGATGAGCAGTTCTTC. The whole variable domain, filled in from reference TRBV2 and TRBJ2-1, reads EPEVTQTPSHQVTQMGQEVILRCVPISNHLYFYWYRQILGQKVEFLVSFYNNEISEKSEIFDDQFSVERPDGSNFTLKIRSTKLEDSAMYFCASSQDRGDEQFFGPGTRLTVL.

V and J are TRBV30 and TRBJ1-1; TRBD1 agrees at 8 bases. Trimming took 0 bases from V and 3 from J; bases not matched to a gene: 6. CDR1 is GTSNPN, CDR2 SVGIG, per germline (reference sequence). The CDR3 has 15 residues. The CDR3 sequence is CAWSVRTGYYTEAFF. The CDR3 coding sequence is TGTGCCTGGAGTGTACGGACAGGGTATTACACTGAAGCTTTCTTT.

The chain joins TRBV19 to TRBJ1-5; the match to TRBD1 covers 9 bases. This CDR3 has 12 amino acids. Germline V gives CDR1 LNHDA, CDR2 SQIVND (reference sequence). With V trimmed by 8 bases and J by 7 bases, 3 bases remained unmatched. The CDR3 nucleotides are TGTGCCAGTGGACAGGGGAACCAGCCCCAGCATTTT. Protein: CASGQGNQPQHF.

The V gene is TRBV18, the J gene TRBJ1-1, with D uncertain. Germline V gene sequence: CDR1 KGHSH, CDR2 LQKENI. The length of the CDR3 is 14 residues. V was shortened by 1 base and J by 1 base, with 7 bases between the two germline ends. The DNA for the CDR3 is TGTGCCAGCTCACCACGAGGAGGGAACACTGAAGCTTTCTTT. Its translation: CASSPRGGNTEAFF.

This chain uses TRBV14 with TRBJ2-1; tentatively, D is TRBD2 (7 bases). The CDR3 is 16 residues long. Trimming left V 4 bases short and J 3 bases short, with 16 bases between. From germline, CDR1 is SGHDN and CDR2 FVKESK. The CDR3 DNA reads as TGTGCCAGCAGCCTGAGGGGGAGGGTGGTCTACAATGAGCAGTTCTTC. It is translated as CASSLRGRVVYNEQFF.